This T cell receptor beta chain derives from a study of blood T cells in healthy people across ages. Study-wide points: Both higher diversity and more naive CD4+ cells marked long-lived donors when set against aged donors.

Together with a sample-barcoded 5' primer, a J-beta primer mix was included in a second PCR lasting roughly 6 to 12 cycles. TCRdb reanalysed the 5' RACE reads using MiXCR and keeps one entry per CDR3 protein. Here the sample spans about 1.5 million distinct CDR3 sequences, approximately 39% being singletons. As to this clonotype: Its antigen is unidentified.

The V and J ends lost 4 bases and 4 bases respectively, with 12 bases between them. Germline V lookup: CDR1 MNHNY, CDR2 SVGAGI (reference sequence). The CDR3 has 14 amino acids. This chain joins TRBV6-6 and TRBJ2-3; D may be TRBD1 (5 bases). Sequenced input: blood. The receptor was derived from a woman younger than 30 in good health. The CDR3: CASSFGRDSDTQYF. The CDR3 DNA follows: TGTGCCAGCAGTTTCGGCAGGGATTCAGATACGCAGTATTTT.